A selection of T cell receptor beta chains follows, all from one sample in a study of beta chain features in type 1 diabetes. Method: immunoSEQ multiplex PCR; TCRdb's copy keeps in-frame clones and lacks some. The sample lists some 300,000 clones, about 8.5% seen once, with approximately 0.93% in the top ten. The material sequenced was central memory CD4+ T cells from blood. The source of these receptors is a woman aged 18-29 years in good health. The CDR3 runs from the conserved cysteine through the conserved F or W. A D gene is named only where the DNA matches it firmly. A clone size is listed for some rows: how often the clone was seen (once, few, many), or a class if it is expanded.

TRBJ2-6 many TRBD1 TRBV4-1 TGCGCCAGCAGCCAACAGACAGGGGTGAACTCTGGGGCCAACGTCCTGACTTTC CASSQQTGVNSGANVLTF
TRBJ2-1 NA TRBD2 TRBV6-5 TGTGCCAGCAGTTACCTCGCGGGAGGGCCACAGTTCTTC CASSYLAGGPQFF
TRBJ2-1 many TRBD2 TRBV7-9 TGTGCCAGCAGCCTACCGGGACTAACCAGGAATGAGCAGTTCTTC CASSLPGLTRNEQFF
TRBJ1-4 NA NA TRBV18 TGTGCCAGCGCCCAACAGGGTTTTGACGAAAAACTGTTTTTT CASAQQGFDEKLFF
TRBJ2-2 few TRBD1 TRBV5-1 TGCGCCAGCAGCCCGGGACAGACCGGGGAGCTGTTTTTT CASSPGQTGELFF
TRBJ2-7 few NA TRBV7-2 TGTGCCAGCAGTTGGTCGTGGGGCCCCTACGAGCAGTACTTC CASSWSWGPYEQYF
TRBJ2-3 NA NA TRBV18 TGTGCCAGCTCACAGGACCTCCGCCTCACAGATACGCAGTATTTT CASSQDLRLTDTQYF
TRBJ2-1 few TRBD1 TRBV7-6 TGTGCCAGCTCACAAAGTGGGACAGGCAGTTACAATGAGCAGTTCTTC CASSQSGTGSYNEQFF
TRBJ2-1 few NA TRBV9 TGTGCCAGCAGCCCTTACACCCTTTTCAATGAGCAGTTCTTC CASSPYTLFNEQFF
TRBJ1-2 few NA TRBV28 TGTGCCAGCAGTTCCAGTTTTGGTGTCACCTTC CASSSSFGVTF
TRBJ1-6 NA NA TRBV15 TGTGCCACCAGCTGGCCGCTGGCACCCCTCCACTTT CATSWPLAPLHF
TRBJ2-6 many NA TRBV7-2 TGTGCCAGCAGCTTCCAAGCTGGGGCCAACGTCCTGACTTTC CASSFQAGANVLTF
TRBJ2-5 few TRBD2 TRBV11-1 TGTGCCAGCAGCTTAGTTAGCGGGAGTGAGAGGACCCAGTACTTC CASSLVSGSERTQYF
TRBJ1-1 few NA TRBV5-1 TGCGCCAGCAGCTTTGACATTGACACTGAAGCTTTCTTT CASSFDIDTEAFF
TRBJ1-4 few NA TRBV1 TGCCTTCGGAGACGAGTGCTTGAAAAACTGTTTTTT CLRRRVLEKLFF
TRBJ1-2 few NA TRBV5-6 TGTGCCAGCAGCTTGGTCGGGAAACCTAACTATGGCTACACCTTC CASSLVGKPNYGYTF
TRBJ2-3 NA NA TRBV4-2 TGTGCCAGCAGCCAAGCCATAAGCACAGATACGCAGTATTTT CASSQAISTDTQYF
TRBJ1-1 NA NA TRBV5-6 TGTGCCAGCAGCTTGATTAGGGTGGACACTGAAGCTTTCTTT CASSLIRVDTEAFF
TRBJ2-3 NA NA TRBV30 TGTGCCTGGAGTGTAACGGGGGGCACAGATACGCAGTATTTT CAWSVTGGTDTQYF
TRBJ2-2 NA NA TRBV5-1 TGCGCCAGCAGCCGGCCGGACAGAGAGGCCGGGGAGCTGTTTTTT CASSRPDREAGELFF
TRBJ2-5 many NA TRBV29-1 TGCAGCACTACAGGGGACTTACAAGAGACCCAGTACTTC CSTTGDLQETQYF
TRBJ2-3 NA NA TRBV6-5 TGTGCCAGCAGTTACTCTCATATCACAGATACGCAGTATTTT CASSYSHITDTQYF
TRBJ2-2 NA NA TRBV7-7 TGTGCCAGCAGACAACAGGGTTACACCGGGGAGCTGTTTTTT CASRQQGYTGELFF
TRBJ1-4 NA NA TRBV2 TGTGCCAGCAGTGAATGGACGGCAACTAATGAAAAACTGTTTTTT CASSEWTATNEKLFF
TRBJ1-5 NA TRBD1 TRBV29-1 TGCAGCGCTCGGACAGGGGAGCGTCAGCCCCAGCATTTT CSARTGERQPQHF
TRBJ2-7 NA NA TRBV11-2 TGTGCCAGCAGCTTAAGCTCGGAAGGGCACTACGAGCAGTACTTC CASSLSSEGHYEQYF
TRBJ2-1 many TRBD1 TRBV5-1 TGCGCCAGCAGCGGGGGACAGTTCAATGAGCAGTTCTTC CASSGGQFNEQFF
TRBJ2-7 NA NA TRBV14 TGTGCCAGCAGCCAAGCTGGGGGGCGAGCCTACGAGCAGTACTTC CASSQAGGRAYEQYF
TRBJ2-5 NA NA TRBV29-1 TGCAGCGTTGAGGGGCAGGGAATAGAGACCCAGTACTTC CSVEGQGIETQYF
TRBJ2-1 many TRBD2 TRBV7-2 TGTGCCAGCAGCTTGAGCGGGACGGGCAATGAGCAGTTCTTC CASSLSGTGNEQFF
TRBJ1-2 many NA TRBV28 TGTGCCAGCAGTCTCAGGGAGCGGGGCTACACCTTC CASSLRERGYTF
TRBJ1-2 few TRBD1 TRBV18 TGTGCCAGCTCAGTCGATCAACAGGGGAACTATGGCTACACCTTC CASSVDQQGNYGYTF
TRBJ2-6 NA TRBD2 TRBV4-2 TGTGCCAGCAGCGCAACTAGCGGCCGTATATCTTCTGGGGCCAACGTCCTGACTTTC CASSATSGRISSGANVLTF
TRBJ1-4 few NA TRBV7-7 TGTGCTAGCAGCCCAGTCTCAGGGCCTCTTGGGGAAAAACTGTTTTTT CASSPVSGPLGEKLFF
TRBJ2-5 NA NA TRBV18 TGTGCCAGCTCACCAGGGCTCCAAGAGACCCAGTACTTC CASSPGLQETQYF
TRBJ1-1 few NA TRBV6-5 TGTGCCAGCAGTTACTCGAATCCGGGGATGAACACTGAAGCTTTCTTT CASSYSNPGMNTEAFF
TRBJ2-7 few NA TRBV30 TGTGCCTGGAGTCAACGGGGCCACCTACCCTACGAGCAGTACTTC CAWSQRGHLPYEQYF
TRBJ2-1 few NA TRBV6-1 TGTGCCAGCAGTGAGGACAGAGTTTACAATGAGCAGTTCTTC CASSEDRVYNEQFF
TRBJ2-3 few NA TRBV18 TGTGCCAGCTCTCCAGGGGCTGATACGCAGTATTTT CASSPGADTQYF
TRBJ1-1 NA NA TRBV7-2 TGTGCCAGCAGCTTCGAAGGGACGTACATGAACACTGAAGCTTTCTTT CASSFEGTYMNTEAFF
TRBJ1-1 NA TRBD1 TRBV19 TGTGCCAGTAGTGTAGGGACAGCGGACCCCACTGAAGCTTTCTTT CASSVGTADPTEAFF
TRBJ2-7 NA TRBD2 TRBV5-1 TGCGCCAGCAGCGCAGGACTAGCGGGAGGTTCCTACGAGCAGTACTTC CASSAGLAGGSYEQYF